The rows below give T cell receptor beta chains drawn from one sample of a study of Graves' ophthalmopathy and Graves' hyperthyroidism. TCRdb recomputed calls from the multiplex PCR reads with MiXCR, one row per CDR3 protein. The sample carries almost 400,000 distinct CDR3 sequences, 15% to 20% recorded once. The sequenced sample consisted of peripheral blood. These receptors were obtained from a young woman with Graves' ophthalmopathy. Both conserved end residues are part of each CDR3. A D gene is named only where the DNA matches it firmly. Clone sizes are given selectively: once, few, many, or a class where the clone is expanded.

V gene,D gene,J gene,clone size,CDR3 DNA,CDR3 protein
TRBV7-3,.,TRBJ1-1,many,TGTGCCAGCAGCAAAGGGGCGCGCACTGAAGCTTTCTTT,CASSKGARTEAFF
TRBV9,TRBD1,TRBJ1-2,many,TGTGCCAGCAGCGTGCTAAGGGACAGCACTAACTATGGCTACACCTTC,CASSVLRDSTNYGYTF
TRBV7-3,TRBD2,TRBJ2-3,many,TGTGCCAGCAGCTTAATGTTCGGAGGAACTAGCGGGGGTAGCACAGATACGCAGTATTTT,CASSLMFGGTSGGSTDTQYF
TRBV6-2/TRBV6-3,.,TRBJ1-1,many,TGTGCCAGCAGTTACATTGAGGGAGCCTTCAACACTGAAGCTTTCTTT,CASSYIEGAFNTEAFF
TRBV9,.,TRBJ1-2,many,TGTGCCAGCAGCGTATTCCAGGGTAACGGCTATGGCTACACCTTC,CASSVFQGNGYGYTF
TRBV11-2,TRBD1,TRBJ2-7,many,TGTGCCAGCAGCTCCCCCCTCGGGATGAGGGGGCTCTACGAGCAGTACTTC,CASSSPLGMRGLYEQYF
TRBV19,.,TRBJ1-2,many,TGTGCCAGTAGTCCTTGGGGGAGCAACTATGGCTACACCTTC,CASSPWGSNYGYTF
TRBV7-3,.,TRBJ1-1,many,TGTGCCAGCAGTCTATTTCCCCTCAGGGCCAAAGGGAACACTGAAGCTTTCTTT,CASSLFPLRAKGNTEAFF
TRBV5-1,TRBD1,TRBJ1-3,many,TGCGCCAGCAGCTCCAAACCTCAGGGGGCTGGAAACACCATATATTTT,CASSSKPQGAGNTIYF
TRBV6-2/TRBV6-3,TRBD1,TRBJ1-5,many,TGTGCCAGCAGTTACCTACAGGGGAGCGCGAGCAATCAGCCCCAGCATTTT,CASSYLQGSASNQPQHF
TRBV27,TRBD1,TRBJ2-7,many,TGTGCCAGCAGTTCCCTCACTCGTACCGGGACAGCTCAGCCTTCCTACGAGCAGTACTTC,CASSSLTRTGTAQPSYEQYF
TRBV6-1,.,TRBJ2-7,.,TGTGCCAGCAGACATAGGGACTTTCCCTACGAGCAGTACTTC,CASRHRDFPYEQYF
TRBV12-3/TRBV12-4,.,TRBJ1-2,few,TGTGCCAGCAGTTTTGGGGTCCGTTCCCCCCTAGGCTACACCTTC,CASSFGVRSPLGYTF
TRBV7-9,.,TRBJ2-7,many,TGTGCCAGCAGCCGTCAAGACTACGAGCAGTACTTC,CASSRQDYEQYF
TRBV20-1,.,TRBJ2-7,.,TGCAGTGCTAGGAGCTTGGCAGAAGACACTTCCGAGCAGTACTTC,CSARSLAEDTSEQYF
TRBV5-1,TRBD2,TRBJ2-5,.,TGCGCCAGCAGCTTGGCTGGCGGGGGGGCCGGAAAGACCCAGTACTTC,CASSLAGGGAGKTQYF
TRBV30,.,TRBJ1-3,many,TGTGCCTGGGGGACTGACCCCTCTGGAAACACCATATATTTT,CAWGTDPSGNTIYF
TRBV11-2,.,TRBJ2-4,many,TGTGCCAGCAGCTTAGATCAACCGGGGATTATAACCAAAAACATTCAGTACTTC,CASSLDQPGIITKNIQYF
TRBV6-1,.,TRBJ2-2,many,TGTGCCAGCATTCTGCGCAGGGCAGTAAGCACCGGGGAGCTGTTTTTT,CASILRRAVSTGELFF
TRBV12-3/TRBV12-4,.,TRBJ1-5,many,TGTGCCAGCAGTTCGTCTCCGTGGGGCGACCATAGCAATCAGCCCCAGCATTTT,CASSSSPWGDHSNQPQHF
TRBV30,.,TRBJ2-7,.,TGTGCCTGGAGTACTCAGACAGGACGGACCTACGAGCAGTACTTC,CAWSTQTGRTYEQYF
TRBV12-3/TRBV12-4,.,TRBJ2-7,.,TGTGCCAGCAGTTTGGGAGCAACTTCCGAGCAGTACTTC,CASSLGATSEQYF
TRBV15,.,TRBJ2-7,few,TGTGCCGGCCGGGTCACGGGGGAGCAGTACTTC,CAGRVTGEQYF
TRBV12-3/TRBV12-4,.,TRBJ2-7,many,TGTGCCAGCAGTTTAGGGACATCGGACTACGAGCAGTACTTC,CASSLGTSDYEQYF
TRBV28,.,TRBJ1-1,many,TGTGCCAGCTCGGTAAGGGGGGCTGAAGCTTTCTTT,CASSVRGAEAFF
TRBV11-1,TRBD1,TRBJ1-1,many,TGTGCCAGCAGCCCCCGGGACAGGGTCCGGAACACTGAAGCTTTCTTT,CASSPRDRVRNTEAFF
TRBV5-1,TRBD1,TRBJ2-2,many,TGCGCCAGCAGCTTTTTAATAGGGGGCGACGGCACCGGGGAGCTGTTTTTT,CASSFLIGGDGTGELFF
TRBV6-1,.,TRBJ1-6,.,TGTGCCAGCACGGACAGCACGGATTCACCCCTCCACTTT,CASTDSTDSPLHF
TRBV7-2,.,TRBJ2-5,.,TGTGCCAGCAGCTTTATCGGCGACGAGACCCAGTACTTC,CASSFIGDETQYF
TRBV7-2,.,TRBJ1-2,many,TGTGCCAGCGGACTGCAGGGGCACAACTATGGCTACACCTTC,CASGLQGHNYGYTF
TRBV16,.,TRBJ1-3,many,TGTGCCAGCAGCCTCTACCACCTCGCCGAGGGTAGAAACACCATATATTTT,CASSLYHLAEGRNTIYF
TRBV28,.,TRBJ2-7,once,TGTGCCACTAACGTGCGGGGATACGAGCAGTACTTC,CATNVRGYEQYF
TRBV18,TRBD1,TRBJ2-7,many,TGTGCCAGCTCACAAGTCGGGACAGCCGACTACGAGCAGTACTTC,CASSQVGTADYEQYF
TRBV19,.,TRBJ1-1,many,TGTGCCAGTAGTATGGGCACTATGAACACTGAAGCTTTCTTT,CASSMGTMNTEAFF
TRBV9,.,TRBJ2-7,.,TGTGCCAGCAGCCCCGGAGCCGGTAGCTCCTACGAGCAGTACTTC,CASSPGAGSSYEQYF
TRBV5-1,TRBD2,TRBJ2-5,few,TGCGCCAGCAGTCCCGGGACTAAAGAGACCCAGTACTTC,CASSPGTKETQYF
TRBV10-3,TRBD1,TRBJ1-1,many,TGTGCCATCAGCACAGGGGACACTGAAGCTTTCTTT,CAISTGDTEAFF
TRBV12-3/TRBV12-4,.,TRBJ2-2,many,TGTGCCAGCAGTCCGGGACAATGGACCGGGGAGCTGTTTTTT,CASSPGQWTGELFF
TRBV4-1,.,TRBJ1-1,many,TGCGCCAGCAGCCTACGGATAATGAACACTGAAGCTTTCTTT,CASSLRIMNTEAFF
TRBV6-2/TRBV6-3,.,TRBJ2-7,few,TGTGCCAGCAGTTTCTCCGGGAACGAGCAGTACTTC,CASSFSGNEQYF
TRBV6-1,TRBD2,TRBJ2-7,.,TGTGCCAGCAGTCCCGGACTAGCGTTGGGCGAGCAGTACTTC,CASSPGLALGEQYF
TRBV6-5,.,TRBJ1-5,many,TGTGCCAGCAGGAGGGGGGGGGCAAACGGCAATCAGCCCCAGCATTTT,CASRRGGANGNQPQHF
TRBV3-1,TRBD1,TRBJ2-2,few,TGTGCCAGCAGCCCAACAGGGGGTCACACCGGGGAGCTGTTTTTT,CASSPTGGHTGELFF
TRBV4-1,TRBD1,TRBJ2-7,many,TGCGCCAGCAGCCAGGGGACAGGGACCCGCTACGAGCAGTACTTC,CASSQGTGTRYEQYF
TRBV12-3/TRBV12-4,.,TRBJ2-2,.,TGTGCCAGCAGAGATTCCGACAGGACTAGTTGGACCGGGGAGCTGTTTTTT,CASRDSDRTSWTGELFF
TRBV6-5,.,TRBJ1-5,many,TGTGCCAGCAGTTCAGACACCAATAATCAGCCCCAGCATTTT,CASSSDTNNQPQHF
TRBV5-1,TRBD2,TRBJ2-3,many,TGCGCCAGCAGCTTGGCCGTGGGACTAGCGGGAGCAGATACGCAGTATTTT,CASSLAVGLAGADTQYF
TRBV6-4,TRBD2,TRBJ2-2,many,TGTGCCAGCAGTGACGACCGGATCCTACCCTCGGGACTATCCACCGGGGAGCTGTTTTTT,CASSDDRILPSGLSTGELFF
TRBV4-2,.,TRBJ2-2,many,TGTGCCAGCAGCCCAGGGGCAGGTCCCGCAGGGGCCGGGGAGCTGTTTTTT,CASSPGAGPAGAGELFF
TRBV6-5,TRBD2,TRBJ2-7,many,TGTGCCAGCACCTCCTTAGCGGGGTACGAGCAGTACTTC,CASTSLAGYEQYF